The sample holds a few counts of the clone carrying this TCR beta chain. This sample was taken from a study of T cells in Graves' hyperthyroidism and ophthalmopathy. In the study overall: The authors collected peripheral blood at initial diagnosis, before any treatment.

The CDR3 runs to 15 residues. Per the germline V gene, CDR1 is LNHNV and CDR2 is YYDKDF (reference sequence). Trimming took 1 base from V and 1 from J, leaving 10 bases between them. The source material, RNA transcripts, was used to amplify TCR beta CDR3 regions. An initial round of RT-PCR targeting the TCR CDR3 relied on the HTBI primer set. One entry per CDR3 protein results from TCRdb running MiXCR on the multiplex PCR reads. Seen here are 220,000 or so distinct CDR3 sequences, around 15% observed once, and the top ten hold 25% to 30%. V is TRBV15 and J is TRBJ2-5, with TRBD1 as a possible D gene (6 bases). Sequenced sample: blood. This TCR was recovered from a woman aged 18-35 years with Graves' ophthalmopathy. CDR3 region: CATSRGGTPQETQYF. CDR3 nucleotide sequence: TGTGCCACCAGCAGAGGAGGGACACCCCAAGAGACCCAGTACTTC. Complete variable domain (other parts from reference TRBV15 and TRBJ2-5): DAMVIQNPRYQVTQFGKPVTLSCSQTLNHNVMYWYQQKSSQAPKLLFHYYDKDFNNEADTPDNFQSRRPNTSFCFLDIRSPGLGDTAMYLCATSRGGTPQETQYFGPGTRLLVL.